What follows is one T cell receptor beta chain and its context. This clonotype was counted a few times. Its cognate antigen has yet to be identified. Per-base qualities were not stored, and no clone one base away is much larger. This entry is derived from a study of T-cell reconstitution after alpha-beta-depleted transplantation in children (dated by TCRdb to 2016 to 2018). Describing the broader study: Using TCR repertoire profiling, the study quantitatively followed how T-cell immune reconstitution unfolded in children after TCRalphabeta/CD19-depleted allogeneic hematopoietic cell transplantation. Summary of the overall study and its limitations: The apparently early alphabetaT-cell count recovery about two months after transplant was reportedly dependent on only several hundred rapidly expanded clones derived from non-depleted graft cells. In some patients, high TCRbeta diversity at day 60 was attributed to recipient T cells and intrathymic progenitors that had survived conditioning. Over the following months the frequencies of hyperexpanded clones went down, and after one year T-cell counts and TCRbeta diversity were mostly credited to newly produced T cells.

The library was built by means of PCR. Instrument used: Illumina HiSeq 2500. To normalize quantification of the TCRbeta repertoire, the TCR libraries were built with molecular barcoding that relied on unique molecular identifiers. TCRdb passed the public sequencing reads through fastp at Q25 and MiXCR, retaining productive beta sequences. Every distinct CDR3 protein forms one entry, paired with its most common genes and DNA. This sample has around 490,000 distinct CDR3 sequences in its table, and 10% to 12% of those were observed once. Of the sample, around 13% falls within the top ten clones. What this sample's treatment or condition label stands for: allogeneic hematopoietic cell transplantation with graft depleted of TCRalphabeta T cells and CD19 B cells. The transplant recipients were children given TCRalphabeta/CD19-depleted allogeneic hematopoietic cell grafts. CDR1 and CDR2, looked up from the germline V gene (reference sequence), are DFQATT and SNEGSKA. Ends trimmed: V by 6 bases, J by 7 bases; bases unmatched to a gene: 10. The CDR3 runs 14 residues from the cysteine to the phenylalanine. CDR3 DNA only is kept here, 42 bases in frame from base 1.

This sequence uses TRBV20-1 and TRBJ2-1; TRBD1 agrees with 9 junctional bases. The specimen comprised PBMCs, mostly from graft donor cells, sampled 180 days after TCRalphabeta/CD19-depleted stem cell transplant. This TCR was recovered from a female patient aged 2 to 10 who had a stem cell transplant for aplastic anemia, so the T cells may come from the graft donor. The bases read TGCAGTGCCAACCGGGACAGGGTAGTAAATGAGCAGTTCTTC. Its translation is CSANRDRVVNEQFF.